This is a list of T cell receptor beta chains from one sample in a study of shared clonotypes between healthy human individuals. The assay was immunoSEQ multiplex PCR, and TCRdb's table has in-frame clones only and misses some. The repertoire holds roughly 500,000 clones, with 70% to 80% as singletons. Sequenced material: PBMCs. The receptors shown here come from a woman aged 40 to 49 in good health. Some clones in this sample may be carry-over from other donors' samples. Both conserved end residues are trimmed from each CDR3. A D gene is named only where the DNA matches it firmly. Rows may omit the clone size; those that give it use once, few, many or a size class.

clone size: NA
J gene: TRBJ2-1
V gene: TRBV7-2
D gene: TRBD1
CDR3 protein: ASSRTGLQAEQF

clone size: NA
J gene: TRBJ2-3
V gene: TRBV28
D gene: NA
CDR3 protein: ASSFPGVSTDTQY

clone size: NA
J gene: TRBJ1-1
V gene: TRBV11-2
D gene: NA
CDR3 protein: ASSPPGVWAF

clone size: NA
J gene: TRBJ2-3
V gene: TRBV14
D gene: NA
CDR3 protein: ASSQSHTQY

clone size: NA
J gene: TRBJ1-4
V gene: TRBV7-8
D gene: NA
CDR3 protein: ASRLDRATNEKLF

clone size: NA
J gene: TRBJ2-2
V gene: TRBV11-2
D gene: NA
CDR3 protein: ASSLSGRSGELF

clone size: NA
J gene: TRBJ1-5
V gene: TRBV21-1
D gene: NA
CDR3 protein: ASSNCRKNSNQPQH

clone size: NA
J gene: TRBJ2-7
V gene: TRBV15
D gene: NA
CDR3 protein: ATSSPSSYEQY

clone size: NA
J gene: TRBJ2-7
V gene: TRBV6-5
D gene: TRBD1
CDR3 protein: ASTYKTGTGGYEQY

clone size: NA
J gene: TRBJ1-1
V gene: TRBV5-4
D gene: NA
CDR3 protein: ASSLGVPDAEAF

clone size: NA
J gene: TRBJ2-3
V gene: TRBV20-1
D gene: NA
CDR3 protein: SASWSHTQY

clone size: NA
J gene: TRBJ2-5
V gene: TRBV29-1
D gene: NA
CDR3 protein: SPRDGTPQETQY

clone size: NA
J gene: TRBJ1-2
V gene: TRBV7-2
D gene: NA
CDR3 protein: ASSLEAGTFYGYT

clone size: many
J gene: TRBJ2-1
V gene: TRBV7-9
D gene: TRBD2
CDR3 protein: ASSWTSGTYNEQF

clone size: once
J gene: TRBJ2-6
V gene: TRBV19
D gene: NA
CDR3 protein: ASSIDWANVLT

clone size: NA
J gene: TRBJ2-5
V gene: TRBV9
D gene: NA
CDR3 protein: ASSTRGQVETQY

clone size: NA
J gene: TRBJ2-5
V gene: TRBV11-2
D gene: TRBD2
CDR3 protein: ASSITSGQETQY

clone size: few
J gene: TRBJ1-4
V gene: TRBV6-8
D gene: NA
CDR3 protein: ASGASPGVTNEKLF

clone size: NA
J gene: TRBJ1-5
V gene: TRBV27
D gene: NA
CDR3 protein: ASSFQGLNQPQH

clone size: NA
J gene: TRBJ1-4
V gene: TRBV9
D gene: NA
CDR3 protein: ASSATRGKLF

clone size: NA
J gene: TRBJ2-7
V gene: TRBV7-3
D gene: NA
CDR3 protein: ASSSDLNSYEQY

clone size: NA
J gene: TRBJ2-2
V gene: TRBV5-1
D gene: NA
CDR3 protein: ASSVTGRNTGELF

clone size: NA
J gene: TRBJ2-5
V gene: TRBV2
D gene: TRBD2
CDR3 protein: ASSGGEAGQETQY

clone size: NA
J gene: TRBJ1-2
V gene: TRBV9
D gene: TRBD1
CDR3 protein: ASSADRGRYGYT

clone size: NA
J gene: TRBJ2-7
V gene: TRBV27
D gene: NA
CDR3 protein: ASSPNYYEQY

clone size: NA
J gene: TRBJ1-2
V gene: TRBV18
D gene: TRBD1
CDR3 protein: ASSPLGTGDGYT

clone size: NA
J gene: TRBJ1-2
V gene: TRBV15
D gene: NA
CDR3 protein: ATSRRGGAQGYT

clone size: NA
J gene: TRBJ1-2
V gene: TRBV9
D gene: NA
CDR3 protein: ASSPRTGWGYT

clone size: NA
J gene: TRBJ1-4
V gene: TRBV5-8
D gene: TRBD1
CDR3 protein: ASSFGTGLEKLF

clone size: NA
J gene: TRBJ2-7
V gene: TRBV18
D gene: NA
CDR3 protein: ASSPGAQSSYEQY

clone size: NA
J gene: TRBJ2-2
V gene: TRBV5-1
D gene: NA
CDR3 protein: ASSLAGGGWNTGELF

clone size: many
J gene: TRBJ2-2
V gene: TRBV6-4
D gene: TRBD1
CDR3 protein: ASSKEQGRGELF

clone size: NA
J gene: TRBJ2-7
V gene: TRBV11-2
D gene: TRBD2
CDR3 protein: ASSLERSSGLREQY

clone size: NA
J gene: TRBJ2-1
V gene: TRBV7-3
D gene: TRBD2
CDR3 protein: ASSPVAGGRNEQF

clone size: NA
J gene: TRBJ1-2
V gene: TRBV9
D gene: TRBD1
CDR3 protein: ASSPYEGAGYT

clone size: once
J gene: TRBJ2-2
V gene: TRBV10-1
D gene: NA
CDR3 protein: ASSDKGSEGPGELF

clone size: few
J gene: TRBJ2-4
V gene: TRBV7-9
D gene: NA
CDR3 protein: ASSRAESKNIQY

clone size: few
J gene: TRBJ2-7
V gene: TRBV25-1
D gene: NA
CDR3 protein: ASSGNRGTW

clone size: NA
J gene: TRBJ2-7
V gene: TRBV10-3
D gene: NA
CDR3 protein: AITGHSGEQY

clone size: NA
J gene: TRBJ1-2
V gene: TRBV18
D gene: NA
CDR3 protein: ASSPDITTNYGYT

clone size: NA
J gene: TRBJ1-4
V gene: TRBV28
D gene: NA
CDR3 protein: ASSLQGLGEKLF

clone size: NA
J gene: TRBJ1-5
V gene: TRBV28
D gene: NA
CDR3 protein: ASSLRGWSNQPQH

clone size: NA
J gene: TRBJ2-7
V gene: TRBV18
D gene: NA
CDR3 protein: ASSLGNYEQY

clone size: NA
J gene: TRBJ2-5
V gene: TRBV5-4
D gene: TRBD2
CDR3 protein: ASSFKAGGSQETQY

clone size: NA
J gene: TRBJ2-2
V gene: TRBV2
D gene: NA
CDR3 protein: ASSEEDTGELF

clone size: NA
J gene: TRBJ1-3
V gene: TRBV28
D gene: NA
CDR3 protein: ASSLPRAGDSGNTIY

clone size: NA
J gene: TRBJ2-7
V gene: TRBV1
D gene: NA
CDR3 protein: TSSQGGGGPYEQY

clone size: NA
J gene: TRBJ1-1
V gene: TRBV7-9
D gene: NA
CDR3 protein: ASNRQAGTEAF

clone size: NA
J gene: NA
V gene: TRBV14
D gene: NA
CDR3 protein: ASSHLPGTELYEQY

clone size: NA
J gene: TRBJ1-4
V gene: TRBV10-3
D gene: TRBD1
CDR3 protein: AISPGQGEKLF

clone size: NA
J gene: TRBJ2-1
V gene: TRBV6-5
D gene: NA
CDR3 protein: ASSYREGRKPNEQF

clone size: once
J gene: TRBJ2-7
V gene: TRBV20-1
D gene: NA
CDR3 protein: SARAAHEQY

clone size: NA
J gene: NA
V gene: TRBV4-2
D gene: NA
CDR3 protein: ASSQDLAASYEQY

clone size: NA
J gene: TRBJ1-4
V gene: TRBV4-2
D gene: NA
CDR3 protein: ASSQPSEGDDEKLF

clone size: few
J gene: TRBJ1-1
V gene: TRBV4-2
D gene: NA
CDR3 protein: ASSEREGTEAF

clone size: NA
J gene: TRBJ2-7
V gene: TRBV29-1
D gene: TRBD1
CDR3 protein: SVVDRETYEQY

clone size: NA
J gene: TRBJ2-3
V gene: TRBV4-2
D gene: TRBD2
CDR3 protein: ASSRGLARLTDTQY